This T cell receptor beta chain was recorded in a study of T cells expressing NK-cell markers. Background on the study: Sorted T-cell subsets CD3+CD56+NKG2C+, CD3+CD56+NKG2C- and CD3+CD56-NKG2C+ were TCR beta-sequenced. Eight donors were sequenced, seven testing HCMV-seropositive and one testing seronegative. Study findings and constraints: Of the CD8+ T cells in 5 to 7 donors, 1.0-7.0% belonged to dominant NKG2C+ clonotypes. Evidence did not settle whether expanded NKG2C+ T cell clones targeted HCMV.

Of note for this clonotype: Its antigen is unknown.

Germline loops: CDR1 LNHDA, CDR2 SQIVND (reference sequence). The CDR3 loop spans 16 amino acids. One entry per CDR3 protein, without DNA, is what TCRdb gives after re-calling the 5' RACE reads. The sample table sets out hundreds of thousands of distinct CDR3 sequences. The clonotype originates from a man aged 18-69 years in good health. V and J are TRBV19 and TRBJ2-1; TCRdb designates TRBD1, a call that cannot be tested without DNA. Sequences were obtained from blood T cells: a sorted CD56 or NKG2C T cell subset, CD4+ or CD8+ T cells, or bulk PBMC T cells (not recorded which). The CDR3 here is CASRPAGVHSYNEQFF.